This TCR beta chain appears in the sequencing data of a study of shared T cell receptors in the human thymus. The CDR3 has 18 residues. Trimming removed 2 bases from V and 2 bases from J, with 23 bases in between. Germline CDR1 and CDR2: SGHDT and YYEEEE. TCRdb's copy holds only in-frame clones and misses some; the assay was immunoSEQ multiplex PCR. The data show roughly 660,000 clones, 88% seen once. These same data were also listed under a study on human thymus T cells.

This chain connects TRBV5-6 to TRBJ2-7; possibly TRBD1 for D (5 bases). The TCR was taken from a boy younger than two with a congenital heart defect. Material for sequencing was thymocytes. The CDR3 spells CASSFRHPLPGSAYEQYF. CDR3 nucleotides: TGTGCCAGCAGCTTTCGGCACCCCCTTCCAGGGTCAGCCTACGAGCAGTACTTC.